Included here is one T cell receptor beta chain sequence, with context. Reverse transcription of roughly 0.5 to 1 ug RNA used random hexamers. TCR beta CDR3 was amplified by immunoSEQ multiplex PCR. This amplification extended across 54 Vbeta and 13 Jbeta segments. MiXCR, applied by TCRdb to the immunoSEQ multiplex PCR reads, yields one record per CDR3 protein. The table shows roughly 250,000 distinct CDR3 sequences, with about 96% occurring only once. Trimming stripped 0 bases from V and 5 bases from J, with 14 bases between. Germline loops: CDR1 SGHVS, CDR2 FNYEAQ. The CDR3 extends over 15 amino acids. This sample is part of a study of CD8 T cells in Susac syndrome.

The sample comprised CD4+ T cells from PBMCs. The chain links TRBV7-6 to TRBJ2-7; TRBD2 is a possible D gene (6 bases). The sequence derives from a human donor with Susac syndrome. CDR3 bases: TGTGCCAGCAGCTTAGCCGGGCGGGAAAGGGACGAGCAGTACTTC. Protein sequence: CASSLAGRERDEQYF.